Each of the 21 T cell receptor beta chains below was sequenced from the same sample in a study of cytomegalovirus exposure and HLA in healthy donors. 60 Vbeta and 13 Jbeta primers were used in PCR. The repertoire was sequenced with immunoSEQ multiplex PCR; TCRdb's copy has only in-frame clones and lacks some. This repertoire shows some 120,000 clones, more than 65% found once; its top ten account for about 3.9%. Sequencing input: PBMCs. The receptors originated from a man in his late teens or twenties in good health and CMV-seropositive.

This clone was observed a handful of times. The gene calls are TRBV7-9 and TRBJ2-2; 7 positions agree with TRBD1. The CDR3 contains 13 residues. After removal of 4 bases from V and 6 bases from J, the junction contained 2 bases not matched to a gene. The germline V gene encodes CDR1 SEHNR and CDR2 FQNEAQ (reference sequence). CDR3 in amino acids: CASSSQGSGELFF. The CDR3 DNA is TGTGCCAGCAGCTCACAGGGGTCCGGGGAGCTGTTTTTT.

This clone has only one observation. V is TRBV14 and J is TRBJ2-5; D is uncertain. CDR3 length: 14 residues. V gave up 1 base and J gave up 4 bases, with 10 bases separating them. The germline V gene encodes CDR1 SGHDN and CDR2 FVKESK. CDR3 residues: CASSQVGSGETQYF. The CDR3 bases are TGTGCCAGCAGCCAAGTTGGCAGTGGAGAGACCCAGTACTTC. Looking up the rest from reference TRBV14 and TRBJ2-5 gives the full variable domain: EAGVTQFPSHSVIEKGQTVTLRCDPISGHDNLYWYRRVMGKEIKFLLHFVKESKQDESGMPNNRFLAERTGGTYSTLKVQPAELEDSGVYFCASSQVGSGETQYFGPGTRLLVL.

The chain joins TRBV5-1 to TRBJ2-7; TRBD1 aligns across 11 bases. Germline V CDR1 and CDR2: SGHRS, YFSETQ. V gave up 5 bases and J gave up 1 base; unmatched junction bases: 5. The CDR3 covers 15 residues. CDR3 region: CASRSGQGASYEQYF. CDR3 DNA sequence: TGCGCCAGCAGGTCCGGACAGGGGGCTTCCTACGAGCAGTACTTC.

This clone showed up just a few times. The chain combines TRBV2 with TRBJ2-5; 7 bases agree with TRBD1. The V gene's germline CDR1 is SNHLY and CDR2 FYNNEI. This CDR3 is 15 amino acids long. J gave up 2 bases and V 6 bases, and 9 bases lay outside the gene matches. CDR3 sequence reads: CASRGGQAIQETQYF. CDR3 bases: TGTGCCAGCAGGGGTGGACAGGCCATTCAAGAGACCCAGTACTTC.

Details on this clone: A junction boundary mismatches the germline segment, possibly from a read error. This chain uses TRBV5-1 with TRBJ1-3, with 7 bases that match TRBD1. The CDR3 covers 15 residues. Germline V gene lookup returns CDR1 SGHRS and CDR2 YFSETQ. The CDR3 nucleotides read TGCGCCGGCAGCTCCCAGGGGGGATCGGGAAACACCATATATTTT. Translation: CAGSSQGGSGNTIYF.

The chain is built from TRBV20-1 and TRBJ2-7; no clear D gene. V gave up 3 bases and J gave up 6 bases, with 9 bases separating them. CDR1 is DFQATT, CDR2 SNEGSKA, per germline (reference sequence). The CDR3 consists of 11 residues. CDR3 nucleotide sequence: TGCAGTGCTAGGGCAGAAACCGAGCAGTACTTC. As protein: CSARAETEQYF.

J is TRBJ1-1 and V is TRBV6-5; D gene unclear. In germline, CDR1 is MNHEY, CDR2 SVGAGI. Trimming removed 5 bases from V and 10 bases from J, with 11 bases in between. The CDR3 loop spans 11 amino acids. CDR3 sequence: CASSNGGSAFF. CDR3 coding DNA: TGTGCCAGCAGTAACGGAGGGTCAGCTTTCTTT.

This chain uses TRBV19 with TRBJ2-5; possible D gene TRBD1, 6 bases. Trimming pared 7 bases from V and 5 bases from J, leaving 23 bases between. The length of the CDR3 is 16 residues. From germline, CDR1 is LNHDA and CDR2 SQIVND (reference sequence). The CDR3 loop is CASTNNPQGIGETQYF. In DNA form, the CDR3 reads TGTGCCAGTACCAACAACCCCCAGGGGATCGGGGAGACCCAGTACTTC.

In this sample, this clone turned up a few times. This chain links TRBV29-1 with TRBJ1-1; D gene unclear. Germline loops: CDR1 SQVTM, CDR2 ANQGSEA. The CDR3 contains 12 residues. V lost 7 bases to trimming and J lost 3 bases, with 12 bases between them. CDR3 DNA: TGCAGCGCCACATTGGCGGACACTGAAGCTTTCTTT. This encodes CSATLADTEAFF. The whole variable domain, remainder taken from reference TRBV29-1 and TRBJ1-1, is SAVISQKPSRDICQRGTSLTIQCQVDSQVTMMFWYRQQPGQSLTLIATANQGSEATYESGFVIDKFPISRPNLTFSTLTVSNMSPEDSSIYLCSATLADTEAFFGQGTRLTVV.

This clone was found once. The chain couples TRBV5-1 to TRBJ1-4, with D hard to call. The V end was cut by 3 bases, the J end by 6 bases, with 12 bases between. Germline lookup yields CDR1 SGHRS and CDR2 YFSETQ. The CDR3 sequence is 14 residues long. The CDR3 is CASSSGGQDEKLFF. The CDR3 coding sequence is TGCGCCAGCAGCTCGGGAGGGCAGGATGAAAAACTGTTTTTT.

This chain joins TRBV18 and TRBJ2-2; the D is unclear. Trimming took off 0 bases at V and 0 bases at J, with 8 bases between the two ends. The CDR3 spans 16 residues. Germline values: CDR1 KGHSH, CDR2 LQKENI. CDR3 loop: CASSPPGLSNTGELFF. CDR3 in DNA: TGTGCCAGCTCACCACCTGGCCTGTCGAACACCGGGGAGCTGTTTTTT.

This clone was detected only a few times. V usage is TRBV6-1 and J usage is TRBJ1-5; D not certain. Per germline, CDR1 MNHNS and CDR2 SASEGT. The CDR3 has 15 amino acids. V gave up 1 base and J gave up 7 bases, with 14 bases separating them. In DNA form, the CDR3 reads TGTGCCAGCAGTGAAGAAGGTAGGAGAGGACAGCCCCAGCATTTT. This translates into CASSEEGRRGQPQHF.

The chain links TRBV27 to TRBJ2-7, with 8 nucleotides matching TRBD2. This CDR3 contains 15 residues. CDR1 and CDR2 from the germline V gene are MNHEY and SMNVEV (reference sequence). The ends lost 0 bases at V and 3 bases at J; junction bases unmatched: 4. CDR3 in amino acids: CASSLSTGGDYEQYF. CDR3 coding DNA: TGTGCCAGCAGTTTATCGACGGGGGGGGACTACGAGCAGTACTTC.

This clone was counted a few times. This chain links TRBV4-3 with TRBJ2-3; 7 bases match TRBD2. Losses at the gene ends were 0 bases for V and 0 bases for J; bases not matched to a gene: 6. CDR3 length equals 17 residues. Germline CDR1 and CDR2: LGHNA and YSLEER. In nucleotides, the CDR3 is TGCGCCAGCAGCCAAGAAGCCCTAGCGGTTAGCACAGATACGCAGTATTTT. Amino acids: CASSQEALAVSTDTQYF.

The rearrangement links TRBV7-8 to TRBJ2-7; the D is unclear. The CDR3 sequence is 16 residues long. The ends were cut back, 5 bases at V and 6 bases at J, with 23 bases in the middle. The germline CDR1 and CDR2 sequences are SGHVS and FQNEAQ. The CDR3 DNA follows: TGTGCCAGCAGCCCCCGTGCCCAGGCCAAGGTAGGCGAGCAGTACTTC. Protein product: CASSPRAQAKVGEQYF.

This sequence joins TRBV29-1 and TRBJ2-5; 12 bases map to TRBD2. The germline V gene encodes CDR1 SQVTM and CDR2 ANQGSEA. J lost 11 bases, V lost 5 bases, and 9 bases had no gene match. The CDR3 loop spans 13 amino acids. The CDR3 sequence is CSVLAGGHREQYF. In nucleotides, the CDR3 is TGCAGCGTTCTAGCGGGAGGGCACCGGGAGCAGTACTTC.

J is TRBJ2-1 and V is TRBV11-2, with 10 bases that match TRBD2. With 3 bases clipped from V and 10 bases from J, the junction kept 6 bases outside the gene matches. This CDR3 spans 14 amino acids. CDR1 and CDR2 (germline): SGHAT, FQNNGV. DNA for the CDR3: TGTGCCAGCAGCTTGTTCACTAGCGGGAACGAGCAGTTCTTC. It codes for CASSLFTSGNEQFF.

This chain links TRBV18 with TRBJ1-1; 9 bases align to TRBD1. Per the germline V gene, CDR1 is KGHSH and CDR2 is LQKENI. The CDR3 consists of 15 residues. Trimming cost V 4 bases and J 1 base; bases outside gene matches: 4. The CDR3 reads CASSHTTGGNTEAFF. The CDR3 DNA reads TGTGCCAGCTCACACACGACAGGGGGGAACACTGAAGCTTTCTTT.

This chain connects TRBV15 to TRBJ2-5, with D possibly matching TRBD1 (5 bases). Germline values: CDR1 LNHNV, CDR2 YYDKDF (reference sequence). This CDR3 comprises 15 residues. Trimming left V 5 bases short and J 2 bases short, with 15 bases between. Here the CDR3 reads CATSARKDRQETQYF. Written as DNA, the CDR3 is TGTGCCACCAGCGCACGGAAAGACAGACAAGAGACCCAGTACTTC.

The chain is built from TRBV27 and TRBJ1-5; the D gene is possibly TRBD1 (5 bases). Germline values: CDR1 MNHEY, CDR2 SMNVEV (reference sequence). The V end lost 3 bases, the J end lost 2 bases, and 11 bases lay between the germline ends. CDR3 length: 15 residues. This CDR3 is CASSFSGSGNQPQHF. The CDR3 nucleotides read TGTGCCAGCAGTTTCTCAGGGTCTGGCAATCAGCCCCAGCATTTT.

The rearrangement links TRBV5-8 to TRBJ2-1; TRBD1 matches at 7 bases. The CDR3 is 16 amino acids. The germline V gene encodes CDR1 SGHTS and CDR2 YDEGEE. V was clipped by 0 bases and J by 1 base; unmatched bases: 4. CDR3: CASSLVRDSSYNEQFF. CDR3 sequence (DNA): TGTGCCAGCAGCTTGGTTCGGGACAGTTCCTACAATGAGCAGTTCTTC.